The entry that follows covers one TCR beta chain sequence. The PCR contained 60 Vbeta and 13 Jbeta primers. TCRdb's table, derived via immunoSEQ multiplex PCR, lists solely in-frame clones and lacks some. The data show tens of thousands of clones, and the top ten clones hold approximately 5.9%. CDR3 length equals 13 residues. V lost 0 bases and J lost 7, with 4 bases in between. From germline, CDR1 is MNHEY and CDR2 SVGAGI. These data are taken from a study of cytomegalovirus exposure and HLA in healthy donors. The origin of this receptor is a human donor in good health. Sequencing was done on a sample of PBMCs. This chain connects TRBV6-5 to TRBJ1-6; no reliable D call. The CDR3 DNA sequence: TGTGCCAGCAGTTACTCTGGCAATTCACCCCTCCACTTT. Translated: CASSYSGNSPLHF.